This T cell receptor (beta chain) was sequenced during a study of blood T cell repertoires in COVID-19. Looked up from germline, CDR1 is MNHEY and CDR2 is SVGAGI. The CDR3 has 15 residues. Between the trimmed V and J ends, which lost 2 bases and 0 bases, there was a span of 10 bases. Remarks on this clone: At the DNA level, this CDR3 is encoded by other sequences in the same sample as well.

Profiling relied on immunoSEQ multiplex PCR, and the TCRdb table lists in-frame clones only, not all of them. The sample has some 200,000 clones; about 81% are singletons. The V call is TRBV6-5, the J call TRBJ1-1, with a weak D call TRBD1 (6 bases). The receptor was isolated from a man aged 30 to 39 with active or convalescent COVID-19. Material: peripheral blood. In DNA, the CDR3 is TGTGCCAGCAGTTACGCAGGGGACCTGAACACTGAAGCTTTCTTT. This sequence encodes CASSYAGDLNTEAFF.